Shown below are 6 T cell receptor beta chains from a single sample sequenced in a study of cytomegalovirus exposure and HLA in healthy donors. PCR primers comprised 60 Vbeta and 13 Jbeta primers. Profiling relied on immunoSEQ multiplex PCR, and the TCRdb table lists in-frame clones only, not all of them. Here the sample table reports roughly 39,000 clones. Sequencing input: PBMCs. The receptor set was obtained from a man aged 30 to 45 in good health and CMV-seronegative.

V usage is TRBV4-3 and J usage is TRBJ2-6; 10 bases fit TRBD2. Germline V CDR1 and CDR2: LGHNA, YSLEER. CDR3 length equals 19 residues. J lost 0 bases, V lost 4 bases, and 9 bases had no gene match. CDR3 DNA sequence: TGCGCCAGCAGCCGCCTCGGGACTAGCGTAGGCTCTGGGGCCAACGTCCTGACTTTC. Encoded protein: CASSRLGTSVGSGANVLTF.

V and J are TRBV29-1 and TRBJ1-2; possible D gene TRBD1, 5 bases. Trimming cost V 2 bases and J 0 bases, with 10 bases left between them. The CDR3 is 14 residues long. Germline lookup yields CDR1 SQVTM and CDR2 ANQGSEA. The CDR3 DNA sequence: TGCAGCGTTGAACGGGGGGTAGCTAACTATGGCTACACCTTC. This translates into CSVERGVANYGYTF. Variable domain in full (rest from reference TRBV29-1 and TRBJ1-2): SAVISQKPSRDICQRGTSLTIQCQVDSQVTMMFWYRQQPGQSLTLIATANQGSEATYESGFVIDKFPISRPNLTFSTLTVSNMSPEDSSIYLCSVERGVANYGYTFGSGTRLTVV.

The chain carries TRBV6-1 and TRBJ1-2; possible D gene TRBD1, 5 bases. V shed 2 bases and J shed 4 bases, with 11 bases lying between them. The CDR3 loop spans 14 amino acids. CDR1 and CDR2 from the germline V gene are MNHNS and SASEGT. This CDR3 is CASSESGATYGYTF. The CDR3 DNA follows: TGTGCCAGCAGTGAAAGCGGGGCGACCTATGGCTACACCTTC.

J is TRBJ1-1 and V is TRBV5-1, with 9 positions matching TRBD1. With V trimmed by 6 bases and J by 2 bases, 8 bases remained unmatched. This CDR3 contains 15 residues. The germline V gene encodes CDR1 SGHRS and CDR2 YFSETQ. The CDR3 coding sequence is TGCGCCAGCAACCCGGACAGGGGTTTAAACACTGAAGCTTTCTTT. Amino acids: CASNPDRGLNTEAFF.

The chain has TRBV5-1 and TRBJ1-2, with 8 nucleotides matching TRBD1. V lost 4 bases and J lost 2; bases outside the gene matches: 4. Per the germline V gene, CDR1 is SGHRS and CDR2 is YFSETQ. CDR3 length: 14 amino acids. CDR3 in DNA: TGCGCCAGCAGCGAGGGACAGGCGAACTATGGCTACACCTTC. Translating gives CASSEGQANYGYTF.

The genes are TRBV10-3 and TRBJ2-7; D perhaps matches TRBD1 (5 bases). The CDR3 is 14 residues long. V dropped 3 bases and J dropped 0 bases, with 9 bases sitting between them. From germline, CDR1 is ENHRY and CDR2 SYGVKD. The CDR3 sequence is CAISDPRASYEQYF. CDR3 in DNA: TGTGCCATCAGTGATCCCAGGGCCTCCTACGAGCAGTACTTC.